This T cell receptor beta chain derives from a study of shared clonotypes between healthy human individuals. CDR3 length: 14 amino acids. The trim removed 10 bases at V and 8 bases at J, leaving 12 bases unmatched. From germline, CDR1 is MDHEN and CDR2 SYDVKM. At the deep level, the assay was run. As originally analysed: Filtering of immunoSEQ junctional sequences could not match full-length read filtering. The assay was immunoSEQ multiplex PCR, and TCRdb's table has in-frame clones only and misses some. That table supplies the V and J calls and clone size; D and trimming were determined from the DNA. The sample shows about 1 million clones, about 80% of them seen only once.

V usage is TRBV28 and J usage is TRBJ1-2, with 11 nucleotides matching TRBD1. Sequenced input: memory CD4+ T cells sorted from blood. The subset is: CD45RA-negative fraction. The receptor comes from a man in his late teens or twenties in good health. This chain's CDR3 is CATEGDRGSGGYTF. In DNA form, the CDR3 reads TGTGCCACCGAGGGGGACAGGGGGTCGGGAGGCTACACCTTC.